Included here is one TCR beta chain sequence, with context. Its antigen is unknown. Nothing much larger sits one base from this clone, and base qualities are not available. These data come from a study of T cell responses to AZD1222 COVID-19 vaccine (dated by TCRdb to the early 2020s). Concerning the study at large: AZD1222 recipients given second doses at about 4 weeks or at about 12 weeks were pooled, since spike-specific TCR depth and breadth were not found to differ between the two schedules. A total of 233 trial participants underwent TCR sequencing, of whom some 210 received two doses of AZD1222 and about 25 received two doses of the MenACWY control vaccine. Trial participants were enrolled by age into 18-55, 56-69 and 70-plus year subgroups, with approximately 150, 28 and 58 TCR-sequenced participants respectively.

What the study reported, not specific to this receptor: Nearly half of unique spike-specific TCRs reportedly recognized epitopes outside regions mutated in the B.1.351 and B.1.1.7 variants. The 56-69-year group was small, and its depth increase did not reach significance, likely because of low power. After two AZD1222 doses, spike-specific TCR breadth and depth were significantly higher than at day 0 and than in MenACWY recipients. Conclusions about previously exposed vaccinees are limited, since just six or seven AZD1222 recipients were seropositive for SARS-CoV-2 at baseline. Participants were mostly white British and included more females than males, and it was suggested by the authors that clonal diversity may have been underestimated. No day 14 peak-response samples were available, so repertoires were characterized only after the peak T cell response. The vaccine-associated CD4 TCRs covered the entire spike protein, and the dominant responses fell in regions 160-218 and 743-854.

V is pruned by 2 bases and J by 2 bases, leaving 8 bases of the junction without a gene match. Based on the germline V gene, the CDR1 and CDR2 sequences are MNHEY and SVGEGT. CDR3 length: 17 amino acids, cysteine to phenylalanine. Only the CDR3 DNA stays, 51 bases, in frame from base 1. What this sample's time point label stands for: baseline before first vaccination. Samples from vaccinated people were obtained from the UK trials COV001 and COV002, which included a single-blind randomized controlled phase 2/3 trial of AZD1222 (ChAdOx1 nCoV-19) in healthy adults. For TCRbeta chain sequencing, PBMC samples from trial participants were taken at day 0 and at day 28 after the second dose. The CDR3 regions of human TCRbeta chains were subjected to immunosequencing. As for the original processing: Repertoire TCRs were checked for matches against a reference library of SARS-CoV-2-specific TCRs that had been generated using the MIRA antigen-specificity platform. Breadth meant the fraction of unique TCRs that were SARS-CoV-2-associated, whereas depth meant the fraction of total T cells that were SARS-CoV-2-associated. Using the MIRA data, every spike-specific TCR was mapped to the spike region that the TCR reacted to and assigned to either a CD4 or a CD8 class. Log10-transformed breadth and depth values were compared by one-way ANOVA with Sidak's multiple comparisons tests. Entries here come from immuneACCESS through TCRdb and include only in-frame sequences with V and J called. Some clones fail to appear in such tables; in the studies checked, an unresolved V gene covers under half of the shortfall, and the cause of the remainder is unknown. The V and J calls and the clone size are those of that table, but D and trimming were determined from the DNA. In all, the sample holds fewer than 150,000 clones, and 80% to 95% of those were seen once. The top ten clonotypes cover approximately 3.4% of the sample.

Recombination joined TRBV6-2 or TRBV6-3 with TRBJ2-7; TRBD2 lines up with 11 middle nucleotides. This specimen was peripheral blood, taken on day 0 of AZD1222 vaccination. The clonotype originates from an adult in good health. The DNA sequence is given as TGTGCCAGCAGTTACCACCCGGGACTAGCGGAGACCTACGAGCAGTACTTC. The resulting protein is CASSYHPGLAETYEQYF.